Given below is one TCR beta chain in context. The sample originates from a study of blood T cell repertoires in COVID-19. Across the whole study: Donors in the United States, Italy and Spain gave samples during acute or convalescent COVID-19.

Study processing details: Cell counts per sample came from amplifying reference gene primers. This table comes from immunoSEQ multiplex PCR, and its TCRdb copy is limited to in-frame clones, with some not included. V, J and clone size reflect that table, while D and trimming were determined from the DNA. In the table there are hundreds of thousands of clones, 88% of which are singletons. Germline V gene sequence: CDR1 LNHDA, CDR2 SQIVND (reference sequence). Trimming took 5 bases from V and 8 from J, leaving 24 bases between them. The CDR3 sequence is 16 residues long. V is TRBV19 and J is TRBJ1-2, with D perhaps TRBD1 (5 bases). The sample was peripheral blood. The sequence came from a woman in her 30s with COVID-19, enrolled during active disease. The CDR3 sequence: CASSSPRGREVGGYTF. The CDR3 DNA reads as TGTGCCAGTAGTTCTCCCCGCGGCAGGGAGGTAGGAGGCTACACCTTC. Drawing the rest from reference TRBV19 and TRBJ1-2, the complete variable domain is DGGITQSPKYLFRKEGQNVTLSCEQNLNHDAMYWYRQDPGQGLRLIYYSQIVNDFQKGDIAEGYSVSREKKESFPLTVTSAQKNPTAFYLCASSSPRGREVGGYTFGSGTRLTVV.